A selection of T cell receptor beta chains follows, all from one sample in a study of regulatory T cells in long-lasting Graves disease. TCRdb itself ran the multiplex PCR reads through MiXCR, one entry per CDR3 protein. The table includes about 210,000 distinct CDR3 sequences, roughly 19% detected once. The sample was also reused in another study, on T cells in Graves' hyperthyroidism and ophthalmopathy.

The sequenced sample was peripheral blood mononuclear cells (PBMCs), obtained at new diagnosis, from a patient treated with antithyroid drugs. Every receptor here comes from a woman aged 25 to 39 with Graves disease. Both conserved end residues are part of each CDR3. D genes are given only for firm matches. Clone size is stated in some rows and not others, as once, few, many or a class when expanded.

J gene: TRBJ2-2
D gene: .
clone size: many
V gene: TRBV20-1
CDR3 DNA: TGCAGTGCTAGAGAGGGGAACCCGAACACCGGGGAGCTGTTTTTT
CDR3 protein: CSAREGNPNTGELFF

J gene: TRBJ1-2
D gene: .
clone size: many
V gene: TRBV6-1
CDR3 DNA: TGTGCCAGCAGTGAAAGGGCACCTAACTATGGCTACACCTTC
CDR3 protein: CASSERAPNYGYTF

J gene: TRBJ2-6
D gene: .
clone size: .
V gene: TRBV20-1
CDR3 DNA: TGCAGTGCTAGAAGCAGGAGGTCTGGGGCCAACGTCCTGACTTTC
CDR3 protein: CSARSRRSGANVLTF

J gene: TRBJ1-1
D gene: .
clone size: many
V gene: TRBV6-1
CDR3 DNA: TGTGCCAGCAGGATCACACTCTCGGACAGTTCAAGCGCTTTCTTT
CDR3 protein: CASRITLSDSSSAFF

J gene: TRBJ1-6
D gene: TRBD1
clone size: many
V gene: TRBV20-1
CDR3 DNA: TGCAGTGCTCTGCTGGGACAGGGGATATCACCCCTCCACTTT
CDR3 protein: CSALLGQGISPLHF

J gene: TRBJ1-3
D gene: .
clone size: .
V gene: TRBV20-1
CDR3 DNA: TGCAGTGCTAGACCCACGAGAAACACCATATATTTT
CDR3 protein: CSARPTRNTIYF

J gene: TRBJ2-3
D gene: TRBD2
clone size: few
V gene: TRBV12-5
CDR3 DNA: TGTGCTAGTGGTCCGGGACTAGCGGGGCGCACAGATACGCAGTATTTT
CDR3 protein: CASGPGLAGRTDTQYF

J gene: TRBJ2-5
D gene: TRBD1
clone size: many
V gene: TRBV11-2
CDR3 DNA: TGTGCCAGCAGCACCCGGGACAGGGGGCGAATCCAAGAGACCCAGTACTTC
CDR3 protein: CASSTRDRGRIQETQYF

J gene: TRBJ2-7
D gene: TRBD1
clone size: .
V gene: TRBV28
CDR3 DNA: TGTGCCAGCAGATTGACAGGGCAGGGATATCATCAGTACGAGCAGTACTTC
CDR3 protein: CASRLTGQGYHQYEQYF

J gene: TRBJ1-1
D gene: .
clone size: many
V gene: TRBV27
CDR3 DNA: TGTGCCAGCAGTCTCTCGAAAGGTACATACTTGAACACTGAAGCTTTCTTT
CDR3 protein: CASSLSKGTYLNTEAFF

J gene: TRBJ2-7
D gene: TRBD2
clone size: .
V gene: TRBV2
CDR3 DNA: TGTGCCAGCAGTAGGACTAGCGGGGGGGCCGGCGAGCAGTACTTC
CDR3 protein: CASSRTSGGAGEQYF

J gene: TRBJ2-3
D gene: .
clone size: .
V gene: TRBV6-2/TRBV6-3
CDR3 DNA: TGTGCCAGCAAGCGAGCGGGAGATACGCAGTATTTT
CDR3 protein: CASKRAGDTQYF

J gene: TRBJ2-1
D gene: TRBD2
clone size: many
V gene: TRBV9
CDR3 DNA: TGTGCCAGCAGCGTAGGACTAGCGGGAGCTCGTACGGATGAGCAGTTCTTC
CDR3 protein: CASSVGLAGARTDEQFF

J gene: TRBJ2-5
D gene: .
clone size: few
V gene: TRBV5-1
CDR3 DNA: TGTGCCAGCAGCCTCACACAGGGGGGGATCGAGACCCAGTACTTC
CDR3 protein: CASSLTQGGIETQYF

J gene: TRBJ1-2
D gene: .
clone size: many
V gene: TRBV28
CDR3 DNA: TGTGCCAGTAATAACGCGGGATACTATGGCTACACCTTC
CDR3 protein: CASNNAGYYGYTF

J gene: TRBJ2-1
D gene: .
clone size: many
V gene: TRBV3-1
CDR3 DNA: TGTGCCAGCAGCCAAGAATTGTATGAGCAGTTCTTC
CDR3 protein: CASSQELYEQFF

J gene: TRBJ1-6
D gene: .
clone size: many
V gene: TRBV27
CDR3 DNA: TGTGCCAGCAGCTTACAGAATTCACCCCTCCACTTT
CDR3 protein: CASSLQNSPLHF

J gene: TRBJ2-2
D gene: TRBD2
clone size: .
V gene: TRBV7-8
CDR3 DNA: TGTGCCAGCAGCTTAGATCAACTAGCGGGAGGCAATACCGGGGAGCTGTTTTTT
CDR3 protein: CASSLDQLAGGNTGELFF

J gene: TRBJ2-3
D gene: .
clone size: many
V gene: TRBV30
CDR3 DNA: TGTGCCTGTAGACTACCCGCAACGGGGACGCAGTATTTT
CDR3 protein: CACRLPATGTQYF

J gene: TRBJ1-4
D gene: TRBD1
clone size: many
V gene: TRBV7-8
CDR3 DNA: TGTGCCAGCACCCCTCTGGGACAGGGAATGAGTAATGAAAAACTGTTTTTT
CDR3 protein: CASTPLGQGMSNEKLFF

J gene: TRBJ1-5
D gene: .
clone size: .
V gene: TRBV20-1
CDR3 DNA: TGCAGTGCTAGAGATCCGGGGGGCGTCAGTCAGCCCCAGCATTTT
CDR3 protein: CSARDPGGVSQPQHF

J gene: TRBJ2-7
D gene: TRBD1
clone size: .
V gene: TRBV19
CDR3 DNA: TGTGCCAGTAAGGGACAGATCTCCTACGAGCAGTACTTC
CDR3 protein: CASKGQISYEQYF

J gene: TRBJ2-5
D gene: TRBD1
clone size: many
V gene: TRBV19
CDR3 DNA: TGTGCCACCTCTATTACCGGGACAGGGGCAGAGACCCAGTACTTC
CDR3 protein: CATSITGTGAETQYF

J gene: TRBJ2-5
D gene: .
clone size: .
V gene: TRBV11-2
CDR3 DNA: TGTGCCAGCAGCTCCCGGGACATTTTCAAAGAGACCCAGTACTTC
CDR3 protein: CASSSRDIFKETQYF

J gene: TRBJ2-7
D gene: TRBD1
clone size: .
V gene: TRBV6-5
CDR3 DNA: TGTGCCAGCAGTTCGACAGGGGGAAGCTCCTACGAGCAGTACTTC
CDR3 protein: CASSSTGGSSYEQYF

J gene: TRBJ2-7
D gene: .
clone size: many
V gene: TRBV18
CDR3 DNA: TGTGCCAGCTCACCTACAGCGGACCACGAGCAGTACTTC
CDR3 protein: CASSPTADHEQYF

J gene: TRBJ2-3
D gene: TRBD2
clone size: .
V gene: TRBV9
CDR3 DNA: TGTGCCAGCAGCGTAGCGTCAGCGGGGGGGGCGCAGTATTTT
CDR3 protein: CASSVASAGGAQYF

J gene: TRBJ1-4
D gene: .
clone size: many
V gene: TRBV4-1
CDR3 DNA: TGCGCCAGCAGCCAAGTAGATACCCCGAATGAAAAACTGTTTTTT
CDR3 protein: CASSQVDTPNEKLFF

J gene: TRBJ2-3
D gene: .
clone size: many
V gene: TRBV5-1
CDR3 DNA: TGCGCCAGCAGCTTGTTGGCCAGGGGCACAGATACGCAGTATTTT
CDR3 protein: CASSLLARGTDTQYF

J gene: TRBJ1-5
D gene: .
clone size: few
V gene: TRBV6-1
CDR3 DNA: TGTGCCATCACCCCGGGGGGCCCTTATAGCAATCAGCCCCAGCATTTT
CDR3 protein: CAITPGGPYSNQPQHF